These 2 T cell receptor beta chains originate from one sample sequenced in a study of response to subunit inactivated influenza vaccine. MiXCR, run by TCRdb on the RT-PCR reads, gives a single entry per CDR3 protein. The profile shows roughly 570,000 distinct CDR3 sequences, less than 15% of them singletons. Sample: PBMCs from blood, taken 11 to 12 days after vaccination. The source of these receptors is a man aged 50 to 60 who received an inactivated influenza vaccine.

This clonotype was seen more than once but under ten times. V gene TRBV12-3 or TRBV12-4 combines with J gene TRBJ2-3; 9 nucleotides agree with TRBD2. The CDR3 is 15 residues long. V lost 6 bases to trimming and J lost 0 bases; unmatched junction nucleotides: 4. The CDR3 sequence is CASSGTSQSTDTQYF. As DNA, the CDR3 is TGTGCCAGCAGCGGGACTAGCCAAAGCACAGATACGCAGTATTTT.

The chain links TRBV7-9 to TRBJ2-3; maybe TRBD2 (6 bases). CDR3 length equals 16 residues. CDR1 and CDR2 from the germline V gene are SEHNR and FQNEAQ (reference sequence). V was clipped by 4 bases and J by 0 bases, with 14 bases between them. CDR3 amino acids: CASSSTERASTDTQYF. The DNA for the CDR3 is TGTGCCAGCAGCTCCACGGAGCGGGCGAGCACAGATACGCAGTATTTT.